The source of this TCR beta chain is a study of OX40 agonist ivuxolimab in advanced cancers. As for the study more broadly: Ivuxolimab was a fully human IgG2 agonistic monoclonal antibody targeting the costimulatory receptor OX40 (CD134). Intravenous ivuxolimab was administered to patients every 2 weeks at six dose levels: 0.01, 0.1, 0.3, 1.5, 3 and 10 mg/kg. Among the roughly 50 dose-escalation patients, around 20 had hepatocellular carcinoma, about 15 melanoma, 9 renal cell carcinoma and 9 head and neck cancer. A male proportion of around 80% and a mean age of 60 years, ranging from roughly 23 to 80, were recorded for the dose-escalation cohort. Patients were allowed to have had prior anti-PD-1, anti-PD-L1 or anti-CTLA-4 therapy, and 30% to 40% of the dose-escalation patients had been treated with checkpoint inhibitors. Partial responses were achieved by three dose-escalation patients, of whom one had hepatocellular carcinoma and two had cutaneous melanoma. The point of sequencing TCRbeta in the periphery was to test whether ivuxolimab changed TCR sequence diversity and drove clonal T-cell expansion. The monotherapy dose-escalation portion (N = 52 patients) of the phase I ivuxolimab trial is reported in the paper.

Study-wide conclusions, independent of this receptor: Clonal expansion of both CD4+ and CD8+ blood T cells was observed from baseline to week 6 at doses 0.1 to 3.0 mg/kg. In the 0.1-3.0 mg/kg groups, partial responders had among the lowest normalized peripheral clonal expansion, particularly in CD8+ T cells. On average, CD8+ T cells showed more expanded clones than CD4+ T cells after ivuxolimab. Which antigens the clonally expanded peripheral T cells were specific for was not determined. Low levels of normalized T-cell clonal expansion were also seen in some nonresponding patients.

Note on this clone: It lacks a known antigen. Per-nucleotide qualities are absent, and no much larger clonotype sits a single base away.

Sequences SGHNT (CDR1) and YYREEE (CDR2) are obtained from the germline V gene (reference sequence). The CDR3 measures 16 amino acids from cysteine to phenylalanine. Just CDR3 DNA is preserved here, 48 bases in frame from base 1. Trimming takes 6 bases from V and 4 bases from J, and the germline ends sit 19 bases apart. Patients with a history of autoimmune disease or receiving systemic immunosuppression were excluded from the trial. Peripheral blood for TCR sequencing was collected from all dose cohorts at baseline, on cycle 4 day 1, and on cycle 7 day 1. The samples were taken from a phase I, first-in-human, multicenter, open-label dose-escalation trial of ivuxolimab. Adults with locally advanced or metastatic melanoma, renal cell carcinoma, hepatocellular carcinoma or head and neck squamous cell carcinoma were enrolled in the trial. Before TCR sequencing, CD4+ and CD8+ T cells were separately sorted from peripheral blood.

For sequencing of the TCRbeta CDR3 region, genomic DNA was extracted from the sorted cells. The immunoSEQ Assay was used for sequencing of TCRbeta CDR3 regions. TCRdb provides this immuneACCESS table in a form limited to in-frame rearrangements. Some clones are lacking; in checked studies, under half of them reflect an unresolved V gene, and why the rest are absent is not known. The sample table records approximately 71,000 clones; 84% of these occur just once. Of the sample, roughly 0.8% is held by the ten largest clones. The chain links TRBV5-4 with TRBJ2-2, with the D gene too uncertain to name. The receptor was isolated from an adult with an advanced solid tumor such as melanoma, head and neck, liver or kidney cancer. This sample comprised CD4+ or CD8+ T cells sorted from blood, obtained in a trial of the OX40 agonist ivuxolimab. The DNA reads as follows: TGTGCCAGCACCCGAGGTGGGTCCCTAGTCACCGGGGAGCTGTTTTTT. Its product reads: CASTRGGSLVTGELFF.